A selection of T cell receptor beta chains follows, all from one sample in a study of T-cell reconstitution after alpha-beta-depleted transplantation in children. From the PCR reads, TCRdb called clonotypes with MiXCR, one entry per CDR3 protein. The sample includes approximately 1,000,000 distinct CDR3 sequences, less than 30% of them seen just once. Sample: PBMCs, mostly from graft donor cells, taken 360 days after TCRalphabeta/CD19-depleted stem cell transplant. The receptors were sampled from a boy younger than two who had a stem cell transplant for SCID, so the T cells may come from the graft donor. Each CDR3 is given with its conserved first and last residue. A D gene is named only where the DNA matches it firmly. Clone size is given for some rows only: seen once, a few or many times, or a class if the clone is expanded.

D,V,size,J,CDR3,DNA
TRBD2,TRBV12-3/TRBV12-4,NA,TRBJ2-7,CASNRRPSGNEQYF,TGTGCCAGCAACCGAAGGCCTAGCGGGAACGAGCAGTACTTC
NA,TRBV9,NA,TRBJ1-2,CASSVGPNRGFGYTF,TGTGCCAGCAGCGTGGGCCCTAACCGAGGTTTTGGCTACACCTTC
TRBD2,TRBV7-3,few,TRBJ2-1,CASSIYPGLARNEQFF,TGTGCCAGCAGCATATATCCGGGACTAGCTCGGAATGAGCAGTTCTTC
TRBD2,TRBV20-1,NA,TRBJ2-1,CSARASGAEQFF,TGCAGTGCTAGAGCGAGCGGGGCTGAGCAGTTCTTC
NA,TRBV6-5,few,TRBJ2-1,CASSYSQGGNEQFF,TGTGCCAGCAGTTACAGTCAGGGTGGGAATGAGCAGTTCTTC
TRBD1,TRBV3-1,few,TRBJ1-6,CASSYRGFNSPLHF,TGTGCCAGCAGCTACAGGGGGTTTAATTCACCCCTCCACTTT
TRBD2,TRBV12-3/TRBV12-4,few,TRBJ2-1,CASSFGLAGGRYNEQFF,TGTGCCAGCAGTTTCGGGCTAGCGGGGGGCCGCTACAATGAGCAGTTCTTC
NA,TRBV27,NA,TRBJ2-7,CASTGRYSYEQYF,TGTGCCAGCACGGGACGTTATTCCTACGAGCAGTACTTC
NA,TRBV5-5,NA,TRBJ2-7,CASSNPQGLSYEQYF,TGTGCCAGCAGCAACCCGCAGGGACTTAGCTACGAGCAGTACTTC
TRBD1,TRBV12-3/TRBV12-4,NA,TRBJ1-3,CASSFSLVGGIRRTGNTIYF,TGTGCCAGCAGTTTTAGCCTGGTAGGGGGCATAAGGCGGACTGGAAACACCATATATTTT
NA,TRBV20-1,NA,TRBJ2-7,CSARGRTNSPYEQYF,TGCAGTGCTAGGGGCAGAACAAATTCCCCCTACGAGCAGTACTTC
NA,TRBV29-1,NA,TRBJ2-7,CSVMTVEQYF,TGCAGCGTCATGACGGTCGAGCAGTACTTC
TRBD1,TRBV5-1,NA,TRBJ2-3,CASSLLHRGRDTQYF,TGCGCCAGCAGCCTACTGCACAGGGGGCGAGATACGCAGTATTTT
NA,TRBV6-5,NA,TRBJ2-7,CASSYYDRRGPSSYEQYF,TGTGCCAGCAGTTACTATGATCGACGGGGCCCCAGCTCCTACGAGCAGTACTTC
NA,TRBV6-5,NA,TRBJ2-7,CASSYSIATTAHEQYF,TGTGCCAGCAGTTACTCGATCGCCACCACAGCCCACGAGCAGTACTTC
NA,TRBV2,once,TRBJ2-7,CASSPILDSASSYEQYF,TGTGCCAGCAGTCCCATCCTGGACAGCGCAAGCTCCTACGAGCAGTACTTC
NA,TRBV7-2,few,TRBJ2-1,CASSKERGAYNEQFF,TGTGCCAGCAGCAAGGAGAGGGGAGCCTACAATGAGCAGTTCTTC